The T cell receptor (beta chain) described here comes from a study of blood T cell repertoires in COVID-19. Study at large: From the United States, Italy and Spain came samples of acute and convalescent COVID-19. PBMCs, B-cell-depleted T cells, or T cells were the source of the cDNA or gDNA that made up the material.

Original analysis: Reference gene primer amplification yielded estimated nucleated cell counts. TCRdb's table, derived via immunoSEQ multiplex PCR, lists solely in-frame clones and lacks some. D and trimming were read from the DNA, whereas the V and J calls and clone size are those reported in that table. The sample includes roughly 200,000 clones, around 83% seen only once; the top ten take more than 5.5%. Which cohort a participant joined came from the clinical history participants gave. CDR1 is SNHLY and CDR2 is FYNNEI in the germline V gene. The CDR3 covers 14 residues. The V segment lost 6 bases and the J segment 2 bases; nucleotides outside the gene matches: 7.

The sequenced sample consisted of PBMCs or T cells enriched from blood (not recorded which). The rearrangement links TRBV2 to TRBJ2-7, with 7 bases lining up with TRBD2. The sequence came from a man aged 40-49 years who had recovered from COVID-19. The CDR3 is CASRDTGTTYEQYF. In nucleotides, the CDR3 is TGTGCCAGCAGGGATACTGGGACTACCTACGAGCAGTACTTC.